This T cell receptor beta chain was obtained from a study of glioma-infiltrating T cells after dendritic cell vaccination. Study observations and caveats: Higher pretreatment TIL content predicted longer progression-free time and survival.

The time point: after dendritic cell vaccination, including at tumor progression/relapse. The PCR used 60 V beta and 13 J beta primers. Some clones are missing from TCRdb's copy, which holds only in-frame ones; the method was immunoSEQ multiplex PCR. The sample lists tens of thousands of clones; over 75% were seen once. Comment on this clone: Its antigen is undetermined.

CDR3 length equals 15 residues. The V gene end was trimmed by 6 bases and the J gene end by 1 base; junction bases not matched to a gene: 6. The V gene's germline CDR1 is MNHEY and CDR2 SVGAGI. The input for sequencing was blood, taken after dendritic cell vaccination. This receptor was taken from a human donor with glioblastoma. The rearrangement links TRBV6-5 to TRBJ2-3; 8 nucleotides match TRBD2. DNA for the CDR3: TGTGCCAGCAGAAGTAGCGGGGAAGGCACAGATACGCAGTATTTT. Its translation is CASRSSGEGTDTQYF.